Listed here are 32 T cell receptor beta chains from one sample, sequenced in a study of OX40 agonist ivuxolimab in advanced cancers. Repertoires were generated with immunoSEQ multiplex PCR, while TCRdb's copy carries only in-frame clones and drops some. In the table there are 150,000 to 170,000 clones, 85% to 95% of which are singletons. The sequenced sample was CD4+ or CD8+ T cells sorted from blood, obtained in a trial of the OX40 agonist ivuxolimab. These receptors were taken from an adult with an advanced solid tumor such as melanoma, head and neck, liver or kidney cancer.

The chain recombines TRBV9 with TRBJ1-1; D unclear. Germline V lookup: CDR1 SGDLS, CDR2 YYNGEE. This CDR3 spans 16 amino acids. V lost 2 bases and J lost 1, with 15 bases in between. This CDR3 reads CASSVSNREPNTEAFF. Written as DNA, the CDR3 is TGTGCCAGCAGCGTGTCCAATCGAGAACCGAACACTGAAGCTTTCTTT.

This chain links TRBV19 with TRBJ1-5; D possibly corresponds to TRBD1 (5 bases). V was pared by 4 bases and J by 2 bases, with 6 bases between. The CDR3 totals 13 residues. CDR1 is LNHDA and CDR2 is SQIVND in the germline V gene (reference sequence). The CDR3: CASSTGRNQPQHF. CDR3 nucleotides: TGTGCCAGTAGTACAGGGCGCAATCAGCCCCAGCATTTT.

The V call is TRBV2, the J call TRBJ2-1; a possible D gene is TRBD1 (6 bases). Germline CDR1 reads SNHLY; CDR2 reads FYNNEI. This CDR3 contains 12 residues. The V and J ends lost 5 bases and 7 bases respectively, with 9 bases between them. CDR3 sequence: CASSLQGNEQFF. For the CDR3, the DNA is TGTGCCAGCAGTTTACAGGGTAATGAGCAGTTCTTC.

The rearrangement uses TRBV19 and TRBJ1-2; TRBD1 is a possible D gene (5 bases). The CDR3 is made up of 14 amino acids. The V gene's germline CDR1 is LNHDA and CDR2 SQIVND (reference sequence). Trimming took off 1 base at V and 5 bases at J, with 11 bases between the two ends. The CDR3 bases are TGTGCCAGTAGTATAGCGGTGGGGGGATATGGCTACACCTTC. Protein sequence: CASSIAVGGYGYTF.

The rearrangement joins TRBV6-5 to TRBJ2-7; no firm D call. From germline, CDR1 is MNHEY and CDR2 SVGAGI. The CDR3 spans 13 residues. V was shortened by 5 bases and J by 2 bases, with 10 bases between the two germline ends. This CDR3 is CASSRPVTYEQYF. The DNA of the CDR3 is TGTGCCAGCAGTAGACCCGTTACCTACGAGCAGTACTTC.

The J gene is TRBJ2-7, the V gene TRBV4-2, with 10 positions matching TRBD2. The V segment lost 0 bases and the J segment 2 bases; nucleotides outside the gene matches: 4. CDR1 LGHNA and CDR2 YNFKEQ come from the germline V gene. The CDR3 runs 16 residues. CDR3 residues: CASSQDGLAGAYEQYF. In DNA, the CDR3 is TGTGCCAGCAGCCAAGATGGTCTAGCGGGAGCCTACGAGCAGTACTTC.

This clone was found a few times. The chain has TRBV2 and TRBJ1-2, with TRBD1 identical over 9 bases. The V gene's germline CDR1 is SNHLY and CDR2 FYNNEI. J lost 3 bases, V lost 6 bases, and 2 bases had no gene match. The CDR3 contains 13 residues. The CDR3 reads CASSRDRDYGYTF. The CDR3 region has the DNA TGTGCCAGCAGCCGGGACAGGGACTATGGCTACACCTTC.

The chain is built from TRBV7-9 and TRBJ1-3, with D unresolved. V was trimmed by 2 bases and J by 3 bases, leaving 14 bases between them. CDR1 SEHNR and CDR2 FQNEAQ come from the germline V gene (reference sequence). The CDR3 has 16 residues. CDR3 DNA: TGTGCCAGCAGCTTACCGACCCTAGGAGGTGGAAACACCATATATTTT. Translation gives CASSLPTLGGGNTIYF.

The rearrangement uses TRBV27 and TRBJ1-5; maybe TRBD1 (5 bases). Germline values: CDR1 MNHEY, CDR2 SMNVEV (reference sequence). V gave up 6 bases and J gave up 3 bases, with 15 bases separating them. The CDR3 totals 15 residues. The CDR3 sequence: CASRPEGRINQPQHF. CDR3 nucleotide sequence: TGTGCCAGCAGGCCTGAGGGACGGATCAATCAGCCCCAGCATTTT.

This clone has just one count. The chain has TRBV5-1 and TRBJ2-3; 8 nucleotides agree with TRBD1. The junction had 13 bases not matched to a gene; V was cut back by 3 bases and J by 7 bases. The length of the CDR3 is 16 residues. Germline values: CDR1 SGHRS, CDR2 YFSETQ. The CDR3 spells CASSSNPDREMNTQYF. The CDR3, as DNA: TGCGCCAGCAGCTCCAATCCGGACAGGGAGATGAATACGCAGTATTTT.

The CDR3 region is CASSYGGGGEAFF. The CDR3 nucleotides are TGTGCCAGCAGTTACGGGGGCGGAGGTGAAGCTTTCTTT. V and J are TRBV6-5 and TRBJ1-1; maybe TRBD1 (6 bases). The germline CDR1 and CDR2 sequences are MNHEY and SVGAGI. V was clipped by 2 bases and J by 7 bases, with 11 bases between them. CDR3 length: 13 amino acids.

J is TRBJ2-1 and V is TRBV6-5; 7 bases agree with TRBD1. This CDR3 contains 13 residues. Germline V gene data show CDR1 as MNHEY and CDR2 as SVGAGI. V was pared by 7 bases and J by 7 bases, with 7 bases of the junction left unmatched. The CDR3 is CASIRTGGNEQFF. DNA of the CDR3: TGTGCCAGCATCCGGACAGGCGGGAATGAGCAGTTCTTC.

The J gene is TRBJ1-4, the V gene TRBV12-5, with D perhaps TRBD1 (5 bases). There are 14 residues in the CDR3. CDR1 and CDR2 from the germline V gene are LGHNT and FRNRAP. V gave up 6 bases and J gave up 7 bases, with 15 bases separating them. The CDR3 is CASGPGYMSEKLFF. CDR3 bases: TGTGCTAGTGGCCCAGGGTATATGAGTGAAAAACTGTTTTTT.

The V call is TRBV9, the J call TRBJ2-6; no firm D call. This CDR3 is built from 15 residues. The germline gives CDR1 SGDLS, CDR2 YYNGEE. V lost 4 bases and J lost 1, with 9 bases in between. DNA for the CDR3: TGTGCCAGCAGCTCAGAAGGGTCTGGGGCCAACGTCCTGACTTTC. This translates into CASSSEGSGANVLTF.

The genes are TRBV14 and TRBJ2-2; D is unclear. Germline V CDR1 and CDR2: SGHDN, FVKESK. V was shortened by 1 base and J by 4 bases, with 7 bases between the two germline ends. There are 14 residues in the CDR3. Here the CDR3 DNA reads TGTGCCAGCAGCCAAGCCAGTTTCACCGGGGAGCTGTTTTTT. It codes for CASSQASFTGELFF.

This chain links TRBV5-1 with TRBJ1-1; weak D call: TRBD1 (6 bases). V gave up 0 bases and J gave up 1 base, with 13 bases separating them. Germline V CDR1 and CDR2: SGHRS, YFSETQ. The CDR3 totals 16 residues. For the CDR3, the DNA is TGCGCCAGCAGCTTGGGTCCCTGGGGGGCGAACACTGAAGCTTTCTTT. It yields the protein CASSLGPWGANTEAFF.

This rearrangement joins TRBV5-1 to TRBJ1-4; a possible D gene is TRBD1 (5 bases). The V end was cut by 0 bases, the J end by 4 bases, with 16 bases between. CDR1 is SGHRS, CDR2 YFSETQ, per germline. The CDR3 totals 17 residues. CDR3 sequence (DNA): TGCGCCAGCAGCTTGGAGGGCGGCCGGGGGGATAATGAAAAACTGTTTTTT. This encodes CASSLEGGRGDNEKLFF.

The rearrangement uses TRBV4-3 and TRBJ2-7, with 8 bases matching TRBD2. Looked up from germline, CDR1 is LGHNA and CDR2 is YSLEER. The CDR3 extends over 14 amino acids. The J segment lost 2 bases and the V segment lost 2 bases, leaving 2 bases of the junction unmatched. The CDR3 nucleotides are TGCGCCAGCAGCCAAACGGGACTAGCCTACGAGCAGTACTTC. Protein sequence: CASSQTGLAYEQYF.

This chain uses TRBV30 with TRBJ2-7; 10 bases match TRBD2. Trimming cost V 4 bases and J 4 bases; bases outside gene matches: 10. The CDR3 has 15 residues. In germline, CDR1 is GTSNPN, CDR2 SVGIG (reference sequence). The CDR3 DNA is TGTGCCTGGACCCGACAGGCTAGCGGGAGTTACGAGCAGTACTTC. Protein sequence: CAWTRQASGSYEQYF.

The CDR3 sequence is CSVVQGTRRDTQYF. The CDR3 coding sequence is TGCAGCGTAGTTCAGGGGACCCGCAGGGATACGCAGTATTTT. The chain links TRBV29-1 to TRBJ2-3; tentative D call: TRBD1 (6 bases). This CDR3 comprises 14 residues. Deletions cut 6 bases from V and 6 bases from J, with 19 bases between. CDR1 and CDR2 (germline): SQVTM, ANQGSEA.

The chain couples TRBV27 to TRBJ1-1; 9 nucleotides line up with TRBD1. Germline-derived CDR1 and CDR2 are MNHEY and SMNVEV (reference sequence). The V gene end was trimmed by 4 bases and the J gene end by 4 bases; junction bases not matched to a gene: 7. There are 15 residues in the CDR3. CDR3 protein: CASSSATGGFTEAFF. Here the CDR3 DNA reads TGTGCCAGCAGTTCCGCGACAGGGGGATTCACTGAAGCTTTCTTT.

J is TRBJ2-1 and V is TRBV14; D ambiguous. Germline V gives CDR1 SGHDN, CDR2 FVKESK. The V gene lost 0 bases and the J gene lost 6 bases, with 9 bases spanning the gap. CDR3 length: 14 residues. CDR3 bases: TGTGCCAGCAGCCAAGATATCCAGTCCAATGAGCAGTTCTTC. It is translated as CASSQDIQSNEQFF.

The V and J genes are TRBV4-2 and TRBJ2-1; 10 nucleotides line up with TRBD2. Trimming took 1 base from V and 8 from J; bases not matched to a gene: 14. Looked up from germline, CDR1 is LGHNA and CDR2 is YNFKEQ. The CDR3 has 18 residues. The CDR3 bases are TGTGCCAGCAGCCAAGGCCCCCCCCGGGCTAGCGGGAGTCATGAGCAGTTCTTC. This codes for CASSQGPPRASGSHEQFF.

In nucleotides, the CDR3 is TGCGCCAGCAGCTTGACAGGGGATTCCTACAATGAGCAGTTCTTC. This codes for CASSLTGDSYNEQFF. The chain combines TRBV5-1 with TRBJ2-1; 7 nucleotides align to TRBD1. V shed 1 base and J 1 base; nucleotides not matched to a gene: 2. Germline CDR1 reads SGHRS; CDR2 reads YFSETQ. The CDR3 extends over 15 amino acids.

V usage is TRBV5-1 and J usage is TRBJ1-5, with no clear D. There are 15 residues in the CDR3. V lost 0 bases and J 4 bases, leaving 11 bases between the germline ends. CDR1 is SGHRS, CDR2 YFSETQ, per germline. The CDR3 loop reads CASSLAPGVNQPQHF. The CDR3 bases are TGCGCCAGCAGCTTGGCCCCGGGTGTGAATCAGCCCCAGCATTTT.

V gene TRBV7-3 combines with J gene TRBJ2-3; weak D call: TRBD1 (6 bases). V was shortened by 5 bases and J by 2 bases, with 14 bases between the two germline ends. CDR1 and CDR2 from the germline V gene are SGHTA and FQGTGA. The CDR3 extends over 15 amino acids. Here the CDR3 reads CASSPHRVDTDTQYF. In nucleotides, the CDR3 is TGTGCCAGCAGCCCTCACAGGGTGGACACAGATACGCAGTATTTT.

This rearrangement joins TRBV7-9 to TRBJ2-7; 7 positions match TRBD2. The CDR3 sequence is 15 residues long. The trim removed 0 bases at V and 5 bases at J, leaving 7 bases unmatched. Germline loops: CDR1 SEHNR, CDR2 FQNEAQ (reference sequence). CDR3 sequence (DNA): TGTGCCAGCAGCTTAGCGGCGGGAGATGTTGACGAGCAGTACTTC. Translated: CASSLAAGDVDEQYF.

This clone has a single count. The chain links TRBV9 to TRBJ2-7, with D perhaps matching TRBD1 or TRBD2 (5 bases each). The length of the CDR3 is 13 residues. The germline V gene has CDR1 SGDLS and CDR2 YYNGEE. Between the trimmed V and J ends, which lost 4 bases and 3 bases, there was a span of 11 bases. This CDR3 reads CASSPMGDYEQYF. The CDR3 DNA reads TGTGCCAGCAGCCCCATGGGGGACTACGAGCAGTACTTC. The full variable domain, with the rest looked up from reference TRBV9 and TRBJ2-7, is DSGVTQTPKHLITATGQRVTLRCSPRSGDLSVYWYQQSLDQGLQFLIQYYNGEERAKGNILERFSAQQFPDLHSELNLSSLELGDSALYFCASSPMGDYEQYFGPGTRLTVT.

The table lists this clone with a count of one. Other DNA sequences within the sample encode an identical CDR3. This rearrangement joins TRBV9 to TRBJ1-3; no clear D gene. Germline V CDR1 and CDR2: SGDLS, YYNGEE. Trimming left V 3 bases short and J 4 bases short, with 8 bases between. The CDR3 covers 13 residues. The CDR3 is CASSAEQGNTIYF. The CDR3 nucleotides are TGTGCCAGCAGCGCGGAACAGGGAAACACCATATATTTT.

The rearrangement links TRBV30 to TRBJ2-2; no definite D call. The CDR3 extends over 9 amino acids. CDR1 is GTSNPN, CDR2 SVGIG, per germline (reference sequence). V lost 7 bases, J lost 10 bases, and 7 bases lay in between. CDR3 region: CAYGTELFF. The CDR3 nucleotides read TGTGCCTACGGAACGGAGCTGTTTTTT. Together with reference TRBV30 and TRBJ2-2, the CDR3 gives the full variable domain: SQTIHQWPATLVQPVGSPLSLECTVEGTSNPNLYWYRQAAGRGLQLLFYSVGIGQISSEVPQNLSASRPQDRQFILSSKKLLLSDSGFYLCAYGTELFFGEGSRLTVL.

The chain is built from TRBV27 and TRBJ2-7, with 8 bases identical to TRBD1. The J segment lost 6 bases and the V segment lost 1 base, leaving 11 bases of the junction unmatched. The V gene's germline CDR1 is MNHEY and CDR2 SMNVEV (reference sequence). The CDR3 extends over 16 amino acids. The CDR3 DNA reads TGTGCCAGCAGTTTATGGTCAGGGGGCCCCTTGGGCGAGCAGTACTTC. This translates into CASSLWSGGPLGEQYF.

CDR3 loop: CASNLNPGDNYGYTF. The CDR3 coding sequence is TGCGCCAGCAACTTAAACCCGGGAGATAACTATGGCTACACCTTC. The gene calls are TRBV4-1 and TRBJ1-2; D remains ambiguous. The V gene lost 7 bases and the J gene lost 1 base, with 16 bases spanning the gap. Per the germline V gene, CDR1 is MGHRA and CDR2 is YSYEKL. The CDR3 is made up of 15 amino acids.